This entry concerns a single T cell receptor (beta chain). The antigen remains unidentified. Clones were read by immunoSEQ multiplex PCR, and TCRdb kept only the in-frame ones, dropping some. The table shows tens of thousands of clones, with 85% to 90% occurring only once. Autoimmune disease history or systemic immunosuppression was exclusionary. This sample is drawn from a study of OX40 agonist ivuxolimab in advanced cancers. Notes on the study in general: Certain nonresponders likewise exhibited a low normalized T-cell clonal expansion. Those patients achieving a partial response at 0.1-3.0 mg/kg showed among the lowest clonal expansion. At doses 0.1 to 3.0 mg/kg, CD4+ and CD8+ clones expanded.

The starting material was CD4+ or CD8+ T cells sorted from blood, obtained in a trial of the OX40 agonist ivuxolimab. The sequence came from an adult with an advanced solid tumor such as melanoma, head and neck, liver or kidney cancer.

In DNA form, the CDR3 reads TGTGCCAGCAGTTTGAATTTTGACACTGAAGCTTTCTTT. Translating gives CASSLNFDTEAFF. V is TRBV28 and J is TRBJ1-1; D is uncertain. V shed 3 bases and J shed 3 bases, with 8 bases lying between them. Per the germline V gene, CDR1 is MDHEN and CDR2 is SYDVKM. This CDR3 contains 13 residues.